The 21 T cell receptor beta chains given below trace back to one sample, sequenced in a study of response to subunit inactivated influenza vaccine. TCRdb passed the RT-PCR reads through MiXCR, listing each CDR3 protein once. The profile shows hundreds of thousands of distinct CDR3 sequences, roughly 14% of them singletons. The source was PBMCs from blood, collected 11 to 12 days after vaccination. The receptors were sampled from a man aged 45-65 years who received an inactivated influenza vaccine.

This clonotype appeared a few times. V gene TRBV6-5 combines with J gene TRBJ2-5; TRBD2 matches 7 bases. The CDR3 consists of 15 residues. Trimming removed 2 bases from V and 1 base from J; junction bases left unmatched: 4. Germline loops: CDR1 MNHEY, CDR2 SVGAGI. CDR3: CASSYLGGSQETQYF. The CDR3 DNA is TGTGCCAGCAGTTACCTGGGGGGGTCCCAAGAGACCCAGTACTTC.

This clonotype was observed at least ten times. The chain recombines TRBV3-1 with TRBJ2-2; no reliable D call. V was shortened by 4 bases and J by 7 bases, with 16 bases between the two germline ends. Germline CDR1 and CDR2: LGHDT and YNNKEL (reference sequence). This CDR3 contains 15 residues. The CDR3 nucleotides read TGTGCCAGCAGCCGCATGGTAGCTGTGGGCGGGGAGCTGTTTTTT. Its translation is CASSRMVAVGGELFF.

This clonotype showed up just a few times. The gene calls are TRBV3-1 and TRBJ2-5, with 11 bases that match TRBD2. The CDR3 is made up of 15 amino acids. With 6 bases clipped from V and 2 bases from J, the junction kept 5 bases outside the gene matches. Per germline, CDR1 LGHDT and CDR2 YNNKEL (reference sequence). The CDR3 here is CASSPVAGGQETQYF. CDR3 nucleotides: TGTGCCAGCAGTCCCGTAGCGGGGGGGCAAGAGACCCAGTACTTC.

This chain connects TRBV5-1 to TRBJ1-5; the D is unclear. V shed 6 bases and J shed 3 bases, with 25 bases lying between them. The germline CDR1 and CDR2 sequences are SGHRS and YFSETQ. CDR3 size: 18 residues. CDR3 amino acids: CASTVMVGSYWNNQPQHF. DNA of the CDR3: TGCGCCAGCACCGTCATGGTAGGCTCCTATTGGAACAATCAGCCCCAGCATTTT. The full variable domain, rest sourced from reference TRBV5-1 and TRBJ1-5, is KAGVTQTPRYLIKTRGQQVTLSCSPISGHRSVSWYQQTPGQGLQFLFEYFSETQRNKGNFPGRFSGRQFSNSRSEMNVSTLELGDSALYLCASTVMVGSYWNNQPQHFGDGTRLSIL.

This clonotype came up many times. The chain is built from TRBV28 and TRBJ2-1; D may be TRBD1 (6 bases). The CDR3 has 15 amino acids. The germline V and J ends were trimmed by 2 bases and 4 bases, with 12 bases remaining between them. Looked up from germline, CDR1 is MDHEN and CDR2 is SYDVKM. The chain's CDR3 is CASSLADSPYNEQFF. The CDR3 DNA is TGTGCCAGCAGTTTAGCGGACAGCCCTTACAATGAGCAGTTCTTC.

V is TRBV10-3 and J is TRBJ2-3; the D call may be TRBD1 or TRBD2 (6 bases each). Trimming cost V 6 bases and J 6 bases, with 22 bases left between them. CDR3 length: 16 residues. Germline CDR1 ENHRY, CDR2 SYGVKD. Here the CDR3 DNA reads TGTGCCATCAGCGCGTACGCGGGACACACGGGGGATACGCAGTATTTT. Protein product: CAISAYAGHTGDTQYF.

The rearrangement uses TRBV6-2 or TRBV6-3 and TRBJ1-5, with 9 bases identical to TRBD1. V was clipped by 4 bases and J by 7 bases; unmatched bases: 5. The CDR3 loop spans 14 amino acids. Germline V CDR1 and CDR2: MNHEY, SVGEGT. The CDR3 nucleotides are TGTGCCAGCAGTTCACAGGGGGCTTCACAGCCCCAGCATTTT. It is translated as CASSSQGASQPQHF.

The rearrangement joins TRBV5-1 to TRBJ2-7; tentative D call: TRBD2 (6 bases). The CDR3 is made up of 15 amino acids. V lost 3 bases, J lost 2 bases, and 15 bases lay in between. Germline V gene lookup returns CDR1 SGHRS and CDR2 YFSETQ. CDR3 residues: CASSWDSLGTYEQYF. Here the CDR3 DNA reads TGCGCCAGCAGCTGGGACTCCCTGGGCACCTACGAGCAGTACTTC.

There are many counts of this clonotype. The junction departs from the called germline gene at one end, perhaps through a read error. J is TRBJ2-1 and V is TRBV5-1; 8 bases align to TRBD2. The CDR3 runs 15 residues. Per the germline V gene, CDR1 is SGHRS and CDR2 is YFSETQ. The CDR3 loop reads CASSRAGGSYNEQFF. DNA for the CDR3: TGTGCCAGCAGCAGGGCGGGGGGCTCCTACAATGAGCAGTTCTTC.

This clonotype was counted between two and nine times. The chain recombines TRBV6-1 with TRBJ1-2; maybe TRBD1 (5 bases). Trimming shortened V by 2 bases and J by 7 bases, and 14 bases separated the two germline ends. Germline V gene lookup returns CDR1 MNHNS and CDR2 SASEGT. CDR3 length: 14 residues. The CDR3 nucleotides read TGTGCCAGCAGTGAATCACCAGGGAATGTTGGCTACACCTTC. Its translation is CASSESPGNVGYTF.

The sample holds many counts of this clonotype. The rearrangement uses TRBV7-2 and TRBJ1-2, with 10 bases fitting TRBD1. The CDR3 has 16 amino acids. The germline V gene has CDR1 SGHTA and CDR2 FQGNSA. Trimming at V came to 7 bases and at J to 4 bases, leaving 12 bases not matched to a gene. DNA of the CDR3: TGTGCCAGCATACCGGGACAGGGGAGAACGGGCTATGGCTACACCTTC. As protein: CASIPGQGRTGYGYTF.

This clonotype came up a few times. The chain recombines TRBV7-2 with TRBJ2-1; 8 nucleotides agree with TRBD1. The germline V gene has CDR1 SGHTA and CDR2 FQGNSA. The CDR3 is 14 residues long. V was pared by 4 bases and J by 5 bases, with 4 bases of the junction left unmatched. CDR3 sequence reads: CASSSRTGNNEQFF. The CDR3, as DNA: TGTGCCAGCAGCTCCCGGACAGGGAACAATGAGCAGTTCTTC.

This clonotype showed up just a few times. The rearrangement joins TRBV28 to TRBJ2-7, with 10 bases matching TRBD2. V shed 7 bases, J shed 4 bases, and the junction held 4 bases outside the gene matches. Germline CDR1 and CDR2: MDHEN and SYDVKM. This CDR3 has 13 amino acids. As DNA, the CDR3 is TGTGCCAGCACTAGCGGGAGATGGTACGAGCAGTACTTC. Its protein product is CASTSGRWYEQYF.

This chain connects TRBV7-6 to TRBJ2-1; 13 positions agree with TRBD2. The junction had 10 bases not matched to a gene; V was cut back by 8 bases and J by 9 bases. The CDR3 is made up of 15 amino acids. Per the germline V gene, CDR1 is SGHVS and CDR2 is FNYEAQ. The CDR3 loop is CASAGTSGAGGEQFF. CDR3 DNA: TGTGCCAGCGCCGGGACTAGCGGGGCGGGCGGTGAGCAGTTCTTC.

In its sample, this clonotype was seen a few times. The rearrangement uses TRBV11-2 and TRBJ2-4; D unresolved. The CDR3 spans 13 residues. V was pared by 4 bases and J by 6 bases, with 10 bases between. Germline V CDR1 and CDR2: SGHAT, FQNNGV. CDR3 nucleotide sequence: TGTGCCAGCAGCTCAAGCCCGGGAAACATTCAGTACTTC. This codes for CASSSSPGNIQYF.

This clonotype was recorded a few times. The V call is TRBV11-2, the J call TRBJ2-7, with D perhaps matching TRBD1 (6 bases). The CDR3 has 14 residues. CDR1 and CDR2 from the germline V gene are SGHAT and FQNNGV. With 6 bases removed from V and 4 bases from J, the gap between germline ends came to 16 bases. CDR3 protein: CASRDPGHSYEQYF. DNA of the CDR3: TGTGCCAGCAGGGATCCGGGACACTCTTACGAGCAGTACTTC.

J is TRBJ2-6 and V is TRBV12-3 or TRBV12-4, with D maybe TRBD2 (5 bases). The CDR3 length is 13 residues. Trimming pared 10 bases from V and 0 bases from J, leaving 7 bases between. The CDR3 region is CATRDSGANVLTF. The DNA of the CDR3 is TGTGCCACCCGGGACTCTGGGGCCAACGTCCTGACTTTC.

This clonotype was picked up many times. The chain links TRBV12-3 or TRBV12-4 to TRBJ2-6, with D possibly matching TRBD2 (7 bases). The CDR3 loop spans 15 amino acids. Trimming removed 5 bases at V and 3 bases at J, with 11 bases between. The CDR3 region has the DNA TGTGCCAGCAGTGTGGGAGGGGGTGGGGCCAACGTCCTGACTTTC. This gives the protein CASSVGGGGANVLTF.

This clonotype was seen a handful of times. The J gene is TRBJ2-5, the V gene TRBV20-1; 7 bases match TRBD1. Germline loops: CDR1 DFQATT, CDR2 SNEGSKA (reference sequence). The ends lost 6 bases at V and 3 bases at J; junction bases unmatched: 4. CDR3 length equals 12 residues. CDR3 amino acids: CSAQQGKETQYF. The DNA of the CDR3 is TGCAGTGCGCAACAGGGGAAAGAGACCCAGTACTTC.

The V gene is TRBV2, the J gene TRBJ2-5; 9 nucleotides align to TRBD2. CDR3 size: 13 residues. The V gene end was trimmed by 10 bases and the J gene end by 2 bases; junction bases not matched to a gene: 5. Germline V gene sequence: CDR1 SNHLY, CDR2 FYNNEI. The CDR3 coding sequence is TGTGCCACCAGACTAGCGGAACAAGAGACCCAGTACTTC. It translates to CATRLAEQETQYF. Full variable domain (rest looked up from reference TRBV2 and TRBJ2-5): EPEVTQTPSHQVTQMGQEVILRCVPISNHLYFYWYRQILGQKVEFLVSFYNNEISEKSEIFDDQFSVERPDGSNFTLKIRSTKLEDSAMYFCATRLAEQETQYFGPGTRLLVL.

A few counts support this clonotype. For the CDR3, the DNA is TGCAGTGCTAGAGTAGCCGGGGGCGGAACTCAGCCCCAGCATTTT. Translation gives CSARVAGGGTQPQHF. This chain joins TRBV20-1 and TRBJ1-5; maybe TRBD1 (6 bases). The CDR3 consists of 15 residues. Between the trimmed V and J ends, which lost 1 base and 6 bases, there was a span of 16 bases. Germline loops: CDR1 DFQATT, CDR2 SNEGSKA (reference sequence).